Below are 12 T cell receptor beta chains sequenced from a single sample in a study of technical replicates of blood from a handful of donors. Here immunoSEQ multiplex PCR was the method, and the copy in TCRdb shows in-frame clones only, minus some. This table has 95,000 to 100,000 clones, 96% appearing once. The source material was T cells isolated from PBMCs. These receptors came from a human donor in good health.

In its sample, this clone was seen a few times. The V and J genes are TRBV19 and TRBJ1-1; 7 bases line up with TRBD1. The CDR3 loop spans 15 amino acids. The V segment lost 7 bases and the J segment 8 bases; nucleotides outside the gene matches: 16. Germline V lookup: CDR1 LNHDA, CDR2 SQIVND (reference sequence). Written as DNA, the CDR3 is TGTGCCAGTACTATCACGGCTAGGACGACAGGGGAAGCTTTCTTT. Translating it yields CASTITARTTGEAFF.

The rearrangement joins TRBV18 to TRBJ2-7, with TRBD1 matching 12 bases. The CDR3 totals 16 residues. Losses at the gene ends were 6 bases for V and 7 bases for J; bases not matched to a gene: 13. CDR1 KGHSH and CDR2 LQKENI come from the germline V gene. CDR3 coding DNA: TGTGCCAGCTCTCGTCAGGGGACAGGGGGCTCGGGAGAGCAGTACTTC. Its protein product is CASSRQGTGGSGEQYF. The full variable domain, completed using reference TRBV18 and TRBJ2-7, is NAGVMQNPRHLVRRRGQEARLRCSPMKGHSHVYWYRQLPEEGLKFMVYLQKENIIDESGMPKERFSAEFPKEGPSILRIQQVVRGDSAAYFCASSRQGTGGSGEQYFGPGTRLTVT.

The chain uses TRBV4-1 and TRBJ2-1; D ambiguous. This CDR3 is 16 amino acids long. V lost 0 bases and J lost 4, with 13 bases in between. Germline V gene sequence: CDR1 MGHRA, CDR2 YSYEKL. The CDR3 coding sequence is TGCGCCAGCAGCCAAGATTCAAGGAGCCTATACAATGAGCAGTTCTTC. As protein: CASSQDSRSLYNEQFF.

The gene calls are TRBV28 and TRBJ1-1; D gene ambiguous. Per the germline V gene, CDR1 is MDHEN and CDR2 is SYDVKM. V dropped 6 bases and J dropped 3 bases, with 20 bases sitting between them. The CDR3 loop spans 16 amino acids. The CDR3: CASSLASVGEDTEAFF. CDR3 in DNA: TGTGCCAGCAGCTTAGCCTCTGTGGGAGAGGACACTGAAGCTTTCTTT. The variable domain in full, with the rest retrieved from reference TRBV28 and TRBJ1-1, is DVKVTQSSRYLVKRTGEKVFLECVQDMDHENMFWYRQDPGLGLRLIYFSYDVKMKEKGDIPEGYSVSREKKERFSLILESASTNQTSMYLCASSLASVGEDTEAFFGQGTRLTVV.

In its sample, this clone was seen once. The chain carries TRBV2 and TRBJ2-5; the D gene is possibly TRBD1 (5 bases). V lost 4 bases and J 1 base, leaving 10 bases between the germline ends. This CDR3 spans 14 amino acids. Germline CDR1 reads SNHLY; CDR2 reads FYNNEI. CDR3 residues: CASSADSPQETQYF. In DNA form, the CDR3 reads TGTGCCAGCAGTGCAGACAGCCCCCAAGAGACCCAGTACTTC. The whole variable domain, remainder taken from reference TRBV2 and TRBJ2-5, is EPEVTQTPSHQVTQMGQEVILRCVPISNHLYFYWYRQILGQKVEFLVSFYNNEISEKSEIFDDQFSVERPDGSNFTLKIRSTKLEDSAMYFCASSADSPQETQYFGPGTRLLVL.

CDR3 loop: CASSYRSGSPETQYF. The CDR3 DNA reads as TGTGCCAGCAGCTATCGTAGCGGGAGTCCAGAGACCCAGTACTTC. V usage is TRBV5-4 and J usage is TRBJ2-5, with TRBD2 identical over 9 bases. With V trimmed by 3 bases and J by 4 bases, 7 bases remained unmatched. The length of the CDR3 is 15 residues. Germline V gene sequence: CDR1 SGHNT, CDR2 YYREEE (reference sequence).

The chain links TRBV7-2 to TRBJ1-2, with D perhaps TRBD1 (6 bases). Per germline, CDR1 SGHTA and CDR2 FQGNSA. V lost 1 base to trimming and J lost 7 bases, with 10 bases between them. CDR3 length: 13 amino acids. This CDR3 reads CASSLVTGSGYTF. The CDR3, as DNA: TGTGCCAGCAGCTTAGTGACAGGCTCTGGCTACACCTTC.

The rearrangement joins TRBV28 to TRBJ1-2, with 7 nucleotides matching TRBD1. The germline CDR1 and CDR2 sequences are MDHEN and SYDVKM. The junction had 4 bases not matched to a gene; V was cut back by 6 bases and J by 9 bases. The CDR3 is 11 amino acids. The CDR3 coding sequence is TGTGCCAGCAGGGGACAGAGTAGCTACACCTTC. Protein: CASRGQSSYTF.

The genes are TRBV25-1 and TRBJ1-1, with 7 bases lining up with TRBD1. The germline V gene encodes CDR1 MGHDK and CDR2 SYGVNS. This CDR3 is 14 amino acids long. With 4 bases clipped from V and 5 bases from J, the junction kept 7 bases outside the gene matches. CDR3 coding DNA: TGTGCCAGCAGTGGAGGGGACAGCCAGACTGAAGCTTTCTTT. It specifies CASSGGDSQTEAFF.

The rearrangement joins TRBV19 to TRBJ2-2; D possibly corresponds to TRBD2 (6 bases). Germline assignment: CDR1 LNHDA and CDR2 SQIVND (reference sequence). The V and J ends lost 6 bases and 0 bases respectively, with 11 bases between them. The CDR3 is 15 residues long. CDR3 region: CASRPTGANTGELFF. CDR3 coding DNA: TGTGCCAGTAGGCCGACGGGAGCGAACACCGGGGAGCTGTTTTTT. The full variable domain, completed using reference TRBV19 and TRBJ2-2, is DGGITQSPKYLFRKEGQNVTLSCEQNLNHDAMYWYRQDPGQGLRLIYYSQIVNDFQKGDIAEGYSVSREKKESFPLTVTSAQKNPTAFYLCASRPTGANTGELFFGEGSRLTVL.

The chain has TRBV5-4 and TRBJ2-7; D remains unclear. V was cut by 2 bases and J by 2 bases, with 11 bases left in between. The germline V gene encodes CDR1 SGHNT and CDR2 YYREEE (reference sequence). This CDR3 contains 14 residues. The CDR3 here is CASSFAGATYEQYF. CDR3 coding DNA: TGTGCCAGCAGCTTTGCAGGCGCGACCTACGAGCAGTACTTC.

The chain recombines TRBV20-1 with TRBJ1-1, with D hard to call. This CDR3 has 11 residues. Germline V lookup: CDR1 DFQATT, CDR2 SNEGSKA (reference sequence). The CDR3 coding sequence is TGCAGGGGCTTGCAGAACACTGAAGCTTTCTTT. This sequence encodes CRGLQNTEAFF.